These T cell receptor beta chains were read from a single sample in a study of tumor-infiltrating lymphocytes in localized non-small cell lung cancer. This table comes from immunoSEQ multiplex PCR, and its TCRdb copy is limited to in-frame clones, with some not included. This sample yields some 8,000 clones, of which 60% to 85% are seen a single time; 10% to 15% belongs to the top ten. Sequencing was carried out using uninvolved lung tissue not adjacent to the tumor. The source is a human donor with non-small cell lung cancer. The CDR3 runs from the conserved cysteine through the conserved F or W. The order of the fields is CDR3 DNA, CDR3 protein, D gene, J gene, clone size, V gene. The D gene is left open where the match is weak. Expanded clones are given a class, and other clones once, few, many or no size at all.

cdr3_nt: TGTGCCAGCACCCCTCATCTGGACAATGAGCAGTTCTTC
cdr3_aa: CASTPHLDNEQFF
d_call: -
j_call: TRBJ2-1
clone_size: -
v_call: TRBV2

cdr3_nt: TGTGCCAGCAGCTTGGCAGGTGGGCTGGGTCAGCCCCAGCATTTT
cdr3_aa: CASSLAGGLGQPQHF
d_call: -
j_call: TRBJ1-5
clone_size: -
v_call: TRBV5-6

cdr3_nt: TGTGCCAGCAGTCAGCGGGAGGAAGAGACCCAGTACTTC
cdr3_aa: CASSQREEETQYF
d_call: TRBD2
j_call: TRBJ2-5
clone_size: -
v_call: TRBV6-5

cdr3_nt: TGTGCCAGCAGCTTGAAGGGGAGAGGCACTGAAGCTTTCTTT
cdr3_aa: CASSLKGRGTEAFF
d_call: -
j_call: TRBJ1-1
clone_size: -
v_call: TRBV5-4

cdr3_nt: TGTGCCAGTGGGACAGGGAATATGGATACGCAGTATTTT
cdr3_aa: CASGTGNMDTQYF
d_call: TRBD1
j_call: TRBJ2-3
clone_size: medium-sized
v_call: TRBV6-6

cdr3_nt: TGTGCCAGCAGTTCCGGACTAGCGGGAGATCTGGATACGCAGTATTTT
cdr3_aa: CASSSGLAGDLDTQYF
d_call: TRBD2
j_call: TRBJ2-3
clone_size: once
v_call: TRBV6-5

cdr3_nt: TGTGCCAGCAGTTATTTGGGGGAAAATACGCAGTATTTT
cdr3_aa: CASSYLGENTQYF
d_call: -
j_call: TRBJ2-3
clone_size: -
v_call: TRBV6-5

cdr3_nt: TGTGCCAGCAGTATAGACAGGGTTGGCGCCAACGTCCTGACTTTC
cdr3_aa: CASSIDRVGANVLTF
d_call: TRBD1
j_call: TRBJ2-6
clone_size: -
v_call: TRBV2

cdr3_nt: TGTGCAAGTCGCGACAGGGGGCATTCACCCCTCCACTTT
cdr3_aa: CASRDRGHSPLHF
d_call: -
j_call: TRBJ1-6
clone_size: -
v_call: TRBV12-2

cdr3_nt: TGTGCCAGCAGCTTAGCCGGGAGGGCCACCTACGAGCAGTACTTC
cdr3_aa: CASSLAGRATYEQYF
d_call: TRBD2
j_call: TRBJ2-7
clone_size: once
v_call: TRBV7-2

cdr3_nt: TGTGCCAGTTCCCCCGGACAGGGTCCCTTCAATGAGCAGTTCTTC
cdr3_aa: CASSPGQGPFNEQFF
d_call: TRBD1
j_call: TRBJ2-1
clone_size: -
v_call: TRBV27

cdr3_nt: TGTGCCAGCAGCCAATTAGCAGGGGCCTATGGCTACACCTTC
cdr3_aa: CASSQLAGAYGYTF
d_call: -
j_call: TRBJ1-2
clone_size: few
v_call: TRBV14

cdr3_nt: TGTGCCAGCAGCAGGAGCGGGAGCCCCTACGAGCAGTACTTC
cdr3_aa: CASSRSGSPYEQYF
d_call: TRBD2
j_call: TRBJ2-7
clone_size: -
v_call: TRBV5-4

cdr3_nt: TGTGCCAGCAGTTCTTATCGGTCCCCAGGGGGCAATCAGCCCCAGCATTTT
cdr3_aa: CASSSYRSPGGNQPQHF
d_call: -
j_call: TRBJ1-5
clone_size: -
v_call: TRBV28

cdr3_nt: TGTGCCAGCAGCCAGATTGGCGGAGACATGAACACTGAAGCTTTCTTT
cdr3_aa: CASSQIGGDMNTEAFF
d_call: -
j_call: TRBJ1-1
clone_size: -
v_call: TRBV14

cdr3_nt: TGTGCCAGCAGTGAATCGACAGGGTATACCTACGAGCAGTACTTC
cdr3_aa: CASSESTGYTYEQYF
d_call: TRBD1
j_call: TRBJ2-7
clone_size: once
v_call: TRBV25-1